The subject of this entry is one T cell receptor (beta chain). What it recognizes is unknown. 5'RACE template switching added a universal primer site and UMIs to TCR cDNA. Via MiXCR, TCRdb re-called the 5' RACE reads, giving one row per CDR3 protein. The table records about 330,000 distinct CDR3 sequences, roughly 4% of them present only once. This sample was taken from a study of T cells after yellow fever vaccination. The study's findings and limits: Abundant bulk-population clonotypes could contaminate the FACS-sorted repertoires. By day 5 rather than day 15, the secondary response had peaked, though it was weaker. Post-booster reappearance was seen for most primary-vaccination clones (96% CD4, about 90% CD8).

Trimming cost V 3 bases and J 9 bases; bases outside gene matches: 14. From germline, CDR1 is LGHNA and CDR2 YNFKEQ. The CDR3 runs to 16 residues. The sample was PBMCs, taken 5 days after the yellow fever booster vaccination. The rearrangement uses TRBV4-2 and TRBJ2-1, with TRBD2 matching over 7 bases. The TCR comes from a man aged 18 to 29 who received the YFV17D yellow fever vaccine. This CDR3 reads CASSQTATGGTTEQFF. CDR3 DNA sequence: TGTGCCAGCAGCCAGACTGCAACAGGTGGGACTACTGAGCAGTTCTTC.